A selection of T cell receptor beta chains follows, all from one sample in a study of T cells in Graves' hyperthyroidism and ophthalmopathy. TCRdb independently ran MiXCR on the multiplex PCR reads; one entry per CDR3 protein. The sample consists of hundreds of thousands of distinct CDR3 sequences, approximately 25% of them appearing once. Sequenced: blood. Receptors were obtained from a man in his fifties or sixties with Graves' hyperthyroidism. Both conserved end residues are part of each CDR3. A D gene is named only where the DNA matches it firmly. Not all rows give a size; the values are once, few, many and, for expanded clones, a class.

>few|TRBJ2-6|TRBV19|16|-
TGTGCCAGTAGTATAGATTTGGGGACTGGGGCCAACGTCCTGACTTTC
CASSIDLGTGANVLTF
>many|TRBJ1-1|TRBV3-1|11|-
TGTGCCAGCAGGGGGACATCCGAAGCTTTCTTT
CASRGTSEAFF
>-|TRBJ2-1|TRBV11-2|18|-
TGTGCCAGCAGCTCTACCCGGAACAGGGAGAGCTCCTACAATGAGCAGTTCTTC
CASSSTRNRESSYNEQFF
>once|TRBJ2-2|TRBV7-9|13|-
TGTGCCAGCAGCTATGTGAGGGCCGGGGAGCTGTTTTTT
CASSYVRAGELFF
>-|TRBJ2-3|TRBV15|18|-
TGTGCCACCAGCGGAGACCCGCCAGGGAAGTTCACCACAGATACGCAGTATTTT
CATSGDPPGKFTTDTQYF
>-|TRBJ1-4|TRBV20-1|15|-
TGCAGTGCTAGGGGGGTCAATGCAACTAATGAAAAACTGTTTTTT
CSARGVNATNEKLFF
>-|TRBJ1-5|TRBV6-2/TRBV6-3|13|-
TGTGCCAGCAGCACCGGGAACAATCAGCCCCAGCATTTT
CASSTGNNQPQHF
>many|TRBJ1-1|TRBV5-1|13|-
TGCGCCAGCAGCTCTTCAGGGGACACTGAAGCTTTCTTT
CASSSSGDTEAFF
>-|TRBJ2-3|TRBV5-1|12|-
TGCGCCAGCAGCTTGGACCAAGATACGCAGTATTTT
CASSLDQDTQYF
>many|TRBJ2-1|TRBV5-1|16|TRBD2
TGCGCCAGCAGCTTGTCGGGCGGGAGCTCCTACAATGAGCAGTTCTTC
CASSLSGGSSYNEQFF
>many|TRBJ2-7|TRBV10-3|13|-
TGTGCCATCAGTGTAGGCCGCGCCTACGAGCAGTACTTC
CAISVGRAYEQYF
>many|TRBJ1-1|TRBV27|13|-
TGTGCCAGCAGTCTTCTAAGGAACACTGAAGCTTTCTTT
CASSLLRNTEAFF
>few|TRBJ1-3|TRBV18|15|-
TGTGCCAGCTCCGAGCAAGGGGCCTCCGGAAACACCATATATTTT
CASSEQGASGNTIYF
>-|TRBJ2-7|TRBV20-1|14|-
TGCAGTGCCCTCGGACTCGGCTCATCCTACGAGCAGTACTTC
CSALGLGSSYEQYF
>few|TRBJ1-5|TRBV7-9|12|-
TGTGCCAGCAGCTTCCCGACAGGGCCCCAGCATTTT
CASSFPTGPQHF
>many|TRBJ2-1|TRBV12-3/TRBV12-4|16|TRBD2
TGTGCCAGCAGTCCTGCTAGCGGTAGCTCCTACAATGAGCAGTTCTTC
CASSPASGSSYNEQFF
>few|TRBJ2-5|TRBV7-3|19|TRBD2
TGTGCCAGCAGCTTAGGAACTAAAGGAGCGGGAGGGCCGACGGAGACCCAGTACTTC
CASSLGTKGAGGPTETQYF
>-|TRBJ2-1|TRBV12-5|15|TRBD1
TGTGCTAGTGGCCCCGGGACAGGGGCCTACAATGAGCAGTTCTTC
CASGPGTGAYNEQFF
>many|TRBJ2-7|TRBV20-1|16|TRBD2
TGCAGTGCTACCAGCGGGAGGGCCAAAAGCTCCTACGAGCAGTACTTC
CSATSGRAKSSYEQYF
>-|TRBJ1-4|TRBV20-1|13|-
TGCAGTGTTTTGGTTCAGGCTCACGAAAAACTGTTTTTT
CSVLVQAHEKLFF
>few|TRBJ2-7|TRBV19|13|-
TGTGCCAGTATGCGGTCCCTGAAGAACGAGCAGTACTTC
CASMRSLKNEQYF
>few|TRBJ2-5|TRBV19|15|TRBD2
TGTGCCAGTACGGGGGGTATTCCGGGGCTGGAGACCCAGTACTTC
CASTGGIPGLETQYF
>-|TRBJ2-3|TRBV9|15|-
TGTGCCAGCAGCACCAGGACAGGGACTAGCGATACGCAGTATTTT
CASSTRTGTSDTQYF
>-|TRBJ2-1|TRBV19|15|TRBD2
TGTGCCAGTAGTATCGGCGGGAGTTTCGGGGATGAGCAGTTCTTC
CASSIGGSFGDEQFF
>many|TRBJ1-1|TRBV24-1|13|-
TGTGCCACCAGTGATCCCGACGTAAGTGAAGCTTTCTTT
CATSDPDVSEAFF
>-|TRBJ2-2|TRBV9|15|-
TGTGCCAGCAGCGTAGGTTCGGGAGTGGCCGGGGAGCTGTTTTTT
CASSVGSGVAGELFF
>once|TRBJ1-6|TRBV3-1|16|TRBD1
TGTGCCAGCAGCCACGGGGCCACAGGGGGTAATTCACCCCTCCACTTT
CASSHGATGGNSPLHF
>many|TRBJ2-7|TRBV7-2|15|TRBD1
TGTGCCAGCAGCTTTACGACAGGGAGAACCTACGAGCAGTACTTC
CASSFTTGRTYEQYF